This TCR beta chain was identified during a study of shared clonotypes between healthy human individuals. General study results and limits: Naive subsets generally had larger estimated richness than memory subsets.

Profiling relied on immunoSEQ multiplex PCR, and the TCRdb table lists in-frame clones only, not all of them. The sample lists some 2 million clones, about 95% occurring once. For this clone: Its antigen is undetermined.

Naive CD8 cells lacked CD45RO, underwent positive selection for CCR7 and left out terminally differentiated effector memory CD45RA+ cells. The sample was naive CD8+ T cells sorted from blood. This TCR came from a man aged 18 to 30 in good health.

The CDR3 sequence: CASSPVLAGTPPDTQYF. The CDR3 DNA reads TGTGCCAGCAGCCCGGTTTTAGCGGGGACCCCTCCAGATACGCAGTATTTT. V is TRBV7-6 and J is TRBJ2-3, with 8 positions matching TRBD2. V dropped 5 bases and J dropped 4; count of bases not matched to a gene: 14. This CDR3 has 17 amino acids. Looked up from germline, CDR1 is SGHVS and CDR2 is FNYEAQ.